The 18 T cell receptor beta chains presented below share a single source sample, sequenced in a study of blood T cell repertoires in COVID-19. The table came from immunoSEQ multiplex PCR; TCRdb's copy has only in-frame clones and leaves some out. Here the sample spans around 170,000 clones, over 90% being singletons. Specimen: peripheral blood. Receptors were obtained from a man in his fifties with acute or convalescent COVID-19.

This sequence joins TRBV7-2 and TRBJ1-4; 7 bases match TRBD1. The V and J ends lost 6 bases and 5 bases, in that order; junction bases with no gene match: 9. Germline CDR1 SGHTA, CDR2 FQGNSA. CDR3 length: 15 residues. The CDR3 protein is CASRRQGWSNEKLFF. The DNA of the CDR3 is TGTGCCAGCAGGCGACAGGGCTGGTCGAATGAAAAACTGTTTTTT.

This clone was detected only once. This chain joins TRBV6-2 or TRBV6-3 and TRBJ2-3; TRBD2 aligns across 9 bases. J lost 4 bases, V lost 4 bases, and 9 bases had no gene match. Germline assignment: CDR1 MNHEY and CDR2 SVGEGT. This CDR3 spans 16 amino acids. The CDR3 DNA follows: TGTGCCAGCAGTTGGGGGGTCCAGCGGGGGGCAGATACGCAGTATTTT. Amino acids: CASSWGVQRGADTQYF.

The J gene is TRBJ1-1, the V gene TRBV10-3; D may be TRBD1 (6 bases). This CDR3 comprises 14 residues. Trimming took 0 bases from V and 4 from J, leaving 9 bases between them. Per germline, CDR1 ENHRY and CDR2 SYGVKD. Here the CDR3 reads CAISESTGSTEAFF. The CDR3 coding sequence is TGTGCCATCAGTGAGTCAACAGGGAGCACTGAAGCTTTCTTT.

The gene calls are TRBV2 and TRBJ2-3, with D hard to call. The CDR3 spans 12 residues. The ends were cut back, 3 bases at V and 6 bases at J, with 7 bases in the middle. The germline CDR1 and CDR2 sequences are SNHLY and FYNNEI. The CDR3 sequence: CASSESTDTQYF. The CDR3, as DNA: TGTGCCAGCAGTGAGTCTACTGATACGCAGTATTTT. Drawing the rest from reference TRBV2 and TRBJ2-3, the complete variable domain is EPEVTQTPSHQVTQMGQEVILRCVPISNHLYFYWYRQILGQKVEFLVSFYNNEISEKSEIFDDQFSVERPDGSNFTLKIRSTKLEDSAMYFCASSESTDTQYFGPGTRLTVL.

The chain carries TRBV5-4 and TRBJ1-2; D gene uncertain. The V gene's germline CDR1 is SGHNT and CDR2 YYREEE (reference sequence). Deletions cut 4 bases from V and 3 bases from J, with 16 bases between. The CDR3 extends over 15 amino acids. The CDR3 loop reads CASSPGGRRDYGYTF. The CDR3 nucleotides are TGTGCCAGCAGCCCAGGCGGGAGGCGGGACTATGGCTACACCTTC.

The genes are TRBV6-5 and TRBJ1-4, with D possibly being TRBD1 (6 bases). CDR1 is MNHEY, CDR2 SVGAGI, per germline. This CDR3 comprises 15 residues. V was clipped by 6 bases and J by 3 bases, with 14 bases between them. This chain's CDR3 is CASSRTGHPNEKLFF. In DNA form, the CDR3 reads TGTGCCAGCAGCCGCACAGGGCATCCTAATGAAAAACTGTTTTTT.

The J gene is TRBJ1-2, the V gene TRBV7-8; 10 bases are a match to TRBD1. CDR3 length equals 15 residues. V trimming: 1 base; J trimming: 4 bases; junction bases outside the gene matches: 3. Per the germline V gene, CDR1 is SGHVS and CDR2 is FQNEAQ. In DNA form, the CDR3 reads TGTGCCAGCAGCTTAGAGCGACAGGGGGCCTATGGCTACACCTTC. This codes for CASSLERQGAYGYTF. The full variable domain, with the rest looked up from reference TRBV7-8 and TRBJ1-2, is GAGVSQSPRYKVAKRGQDVALRCDPISGHVSLFWYQQALGQGPEFLTYFQNEAQLDKSGLPSDRFFAERPEGSVSTLKIQRTQQEDSAVYLCASSLERQGAYGYTFGSGTRLTVV.

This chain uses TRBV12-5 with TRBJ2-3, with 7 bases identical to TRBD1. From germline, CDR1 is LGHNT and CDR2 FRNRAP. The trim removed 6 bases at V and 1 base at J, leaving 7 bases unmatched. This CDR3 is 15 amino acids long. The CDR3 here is CASGSGQPGTDTQYF. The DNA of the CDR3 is TGTGCTAGTGGGTCGGGACAGCCGGGCACAGATACGCAGTATTTT.

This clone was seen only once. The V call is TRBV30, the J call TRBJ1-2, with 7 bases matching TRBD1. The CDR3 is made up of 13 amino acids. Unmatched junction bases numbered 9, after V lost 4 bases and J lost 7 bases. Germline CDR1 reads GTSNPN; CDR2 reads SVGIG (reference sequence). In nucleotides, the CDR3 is TGTGCCTGGAACAGGGGAGAGGGCGCTGGCTACACCTTC. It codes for CAWNRGEGAGYTF.

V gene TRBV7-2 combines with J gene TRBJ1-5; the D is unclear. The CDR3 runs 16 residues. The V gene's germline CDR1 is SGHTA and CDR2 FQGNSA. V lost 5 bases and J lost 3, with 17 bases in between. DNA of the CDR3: TGTGCCAGCAGCCCAGGTGGGAGTCCTCACAATCAGCCCCAGCATTTT. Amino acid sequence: CASSPGGSPHNQPQHF.

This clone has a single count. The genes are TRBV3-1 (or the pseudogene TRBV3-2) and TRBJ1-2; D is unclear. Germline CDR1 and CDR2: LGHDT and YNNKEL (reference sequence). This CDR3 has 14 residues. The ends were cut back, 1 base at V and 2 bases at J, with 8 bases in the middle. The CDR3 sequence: CASSQVIGNYGYTF. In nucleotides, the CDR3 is TGTGCCAGCAGCCAAGTTATCGGGAACTATGGCTACACCTTC.

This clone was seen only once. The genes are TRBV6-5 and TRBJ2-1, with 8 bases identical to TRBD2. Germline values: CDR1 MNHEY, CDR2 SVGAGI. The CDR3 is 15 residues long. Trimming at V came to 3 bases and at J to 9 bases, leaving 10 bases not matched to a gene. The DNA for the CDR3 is TGTGCCAGCAGTTATGTGGCCAGCGGGAGCACTGAGCAGTTCTTC. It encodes CASSYVASGSTEQFF.

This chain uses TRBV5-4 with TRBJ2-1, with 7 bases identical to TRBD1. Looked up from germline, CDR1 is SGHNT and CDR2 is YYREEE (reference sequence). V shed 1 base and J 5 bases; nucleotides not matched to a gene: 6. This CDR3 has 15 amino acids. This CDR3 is CASSLLGQRDNEQFF. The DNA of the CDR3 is TGTGCCAGCAGCTTGCTGGGACAGAGGGACAATGAGCAGTTCTTC.

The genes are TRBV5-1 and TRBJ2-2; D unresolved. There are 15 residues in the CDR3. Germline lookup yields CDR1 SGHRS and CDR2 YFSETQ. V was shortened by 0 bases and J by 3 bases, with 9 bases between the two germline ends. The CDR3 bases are TGCGCCAGCAGCTTGGGAGGTACCCACACCGGGGAGCTGTTTTTT. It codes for CASSLGGTHTGELFF. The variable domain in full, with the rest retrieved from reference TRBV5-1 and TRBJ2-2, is KAGVTQTPRYLIKTRGQQVTLSCSPISGHRSVSWYQQTPGQGLQFLFEYFSETQRNKGNFPGRFSGRQFSNSRSEMNVSTLELGDSALYLCASSLGGTHTGELFFGEGSRLTVL.

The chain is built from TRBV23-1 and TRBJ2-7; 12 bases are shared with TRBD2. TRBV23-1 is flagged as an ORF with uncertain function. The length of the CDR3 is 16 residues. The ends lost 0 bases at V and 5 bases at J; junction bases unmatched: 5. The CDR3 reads CASSQSTSGRWDEQYF. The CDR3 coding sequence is TGCGCCAGCAGTCAATCCACTAGCGGGAGGTGGGACGAGCAGTACTTC.

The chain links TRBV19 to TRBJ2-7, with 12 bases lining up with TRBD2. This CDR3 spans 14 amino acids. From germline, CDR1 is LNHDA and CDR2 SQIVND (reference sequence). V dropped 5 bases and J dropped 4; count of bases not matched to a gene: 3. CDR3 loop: CASSSTSGRYEQYF. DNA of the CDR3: TGTGCCAGTAGTTCGACTAGCGGGAGATACGAGCAGTACTTC.

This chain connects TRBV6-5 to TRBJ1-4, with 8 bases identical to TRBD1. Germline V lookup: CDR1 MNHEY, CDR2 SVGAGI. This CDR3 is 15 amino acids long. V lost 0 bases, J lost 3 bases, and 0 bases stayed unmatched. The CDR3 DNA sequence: TGTGCCAGCAGTTACTCACAGGGGGCTAATGAAAAACTGTTTTTT. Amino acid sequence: CASSYSQGANEKLFF.

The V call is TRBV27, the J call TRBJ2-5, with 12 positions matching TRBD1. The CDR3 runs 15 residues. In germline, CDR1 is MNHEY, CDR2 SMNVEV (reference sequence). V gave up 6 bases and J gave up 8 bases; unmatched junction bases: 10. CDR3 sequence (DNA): TGTGCCAGCAGCTCCCGGGACAGGGGGCTTGGAACCCAGTACTTC. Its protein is CASSSRDRGLGTQYF.